These 18 T cell receptor beta chains originate from one sample sequenced in a study of blood T cell repertoires in COVID-19 (dated by TCRdb to the early 2020s). Library method: the immunoSEQ multiplex PCR assay. Entries here come from immuneACCESS through TCRdb and include only in-frame sequences with V and J called. Some clones fail to appear in such tables; in the studies checked, an unresolved V gene covers under half of the shortfall, and the cause of the remainder is unknown. The sample data list under 300,000 clones, and 80% to 90% of these were observed just once. The ten largest account for 10% to 15% of the sample. Sequencing input: peripheral blood. The origin of the receptors is a woman in her 70s with COVID-19, enrolled during active disease.

This clone showed up just once. This chain uses TRBV19 with TRBJ1-5; 7 bases map to TRBD1. CDR1 and CDR2 (germline): LNHDA, SQIVND (reference sequence). This CDR3 comprises 15 residues. V gave up 5 bases and J gave up 3 bases; unmatched junction bases: 7. The CDR3 protein is CASSPEGQPNQPQHF. Written as DNA, the CDR3 is TGTGCCAGTAGTCCCGAGGGACAGCCCAATCAGCCCCAGCATTTT.

This CDR3 reads CASSWGLTDTQYF. The DNA of the CDR3 is TGTGCCAGCAGTTGGGGCCTAACAGATACGCAGTATTTT. The chain carries TRBV7-2 and TRBJ2-3; tentative D call: TRBD1 (5 bases). This CDR3 contains 13 residues. V lost 6 bases and J lost 3, with 10 bases in between. In germline, CDR1 is SGHTA, CDR2 FQGNSA.

This clone was seen a single time. The chain has TRBV5-1 and TRBJ2-7, with 8 bases that match TRBD1. The V gene's germline CDR1 is SGHRS and CDR2 YFSETQ. V was pared by 0 bases and J by 5 bases, with 4 bases of the junction left unmatched. The CDR3 sequence is 14 residues long. The CDR3 DNA reads as TGCGCCAGCAGCTTGGAGTCAGGGGGCCACGAGCAGTACTTC. Amino acid sequence: CASSLESGGHEQYF.

The rearrangement uses TRBV20-1 and TRBJ2-7; D not certain. Germline lookup yields CDR1 DFQATT and CDR2 SNEGSKA (reference sequence). The CDR3 runs 11 residues. Trimming removed 3 bases from V and 3 bases from J, with 6 bases in between. CDR3 protein: CSASGLYEQYF. The DNA for the CDR3 is TGCAGTGCTAGTGGTCTCTACGAGCAGTACTTC.

The chain combines TRBV19 with TRBJ1-5; 8 bases are a match to TRBD1. J lost 4 bases, V lost 8 bases, and 10 bases had no gene match. Looked up from germline, CDR1 is LNHDA and CDR2 is SQIVND (reference sequence). CDR3 length: 15 residues. The CDR3 DNA reads TGTGCCAGTTTATTTCGGACAGGGTTAAATCAGCCCCAGCATTTT. This encodes CASLFRTGLNQPQHF.

This clone was observed once. The chain is built from TRBV4-1 and TRBJ2-1; 10 nucleotides align to TRBD2. The ends lost 4 bases at V and 9 bases at J; junction bases unmatched: 12. The CDR3 extends over 16 amino acids. Germline V CDR1 and CDR2: MGHRA, YSYEKL. The CDR3 DNA sequence: TGCGCCAGCAGCCGAGGGCTCAGCGGGGGGGTCACTGAGCAGTTCTTC. Its protein product is CASSRGLSGGVTEQFF.

This clone came up once. The chain carries TRBV10-3 and TRBJ2-5; 9 nucleotides agree with TRBD1. Germline CDR1 and CDR2: ENHRY and SYGVKD. Unmatched junction bases numbered 5, after V lost 2 bases and J lost 7 bases. CDR3 length: 14 amino acids. The CDR3 DNA reads TGTGCCATCAGTGAGACAGGGGGCGTGCTGACCCAGTACTTC. Encoded protein: CAISETGGVLTQYF.

This chain connects TRBV19 to TRBJ2-5; the match to TRBD1 covers 7 bases. The CDR3 has 13 amino acids. V gave up 4 bases and J gave up 3 bases; unmatched junction bases: 2. Germline CDR1 is LNHDA and CDR2 is SQIVND (reference sequence). This CDR3 reads CASSTTGEETQYF. DNA of the CDR3: TGTGCCAGTAGTACCACAGGGGAAGAGACCCAGTACTTC.

The CDR3 DNA is TGTGCCAGCCGCCACCCCGTAGCGGGGGGCTACAATGAGCAGTTCTTC. This encodes CASRHPVAGGYNEQFF. The chain has TRBV2 and TRBJ2-1, with 10 bases matching TRBD2. There are 16 residues in the CDR3. V shed 8 bases and J 3 bases; nucleotides not matched to a gene: 10. Germline V lookup: CDR1 SNHLY, CDR2 FYNNEI.

The rearrangement uses TRBV30 and TRBJ2-3, with 8 bases identical to TRBD2. The V and J ends lost 3 bases and 1 base, in that order; junction bases with no gene match: 0. The CDR3 has 13 amino acids. The V gene's germline CDR1 is GTSNPN and CDR2 SVGIG (reference sequence). The CDR3 DNA sequence: TGTGCCTGGAGCGGGGGGGGCACAGATACGCAGTATTTT. Translating gives CAWSGGGTDTQYF.

This sequence joins TRBV27 and TRBJ2-7, with a weak D call TRBD2 (5 bases). CDR3 length: 13 residues. Germline V gives CDR1 MNHEY, CDR2 SMNVEV (reference sequence). The V end was cut by 5 bases, the J end by 6 bases, with 14 bases between. The CDR3 sequence: CASSLNRGIEQYF. The CDR3 region has the DNA TGTGCCAGCAGTCTCAATCGGGGTATCGAGCAGTACTTC.

The chain has TRBV9 and TRBJ1-2, with D possibly TRBD1 on 6 matching bases. This CDR3 is built from 14 residues. The ends were cut back, 0 bases at V and 8 bases at J, with 14 bases in the middle. The germline gives CDR1 SGDLS, CDR2 YYNGEE. The CDR3 nucleotides read TGTGCCAGCAGCGTAGCAGGGGCTTTACAGGGCTACACCTTC. Amino acids: CASSVAGALQGYTF.

V usage is TRBV2 and J usage is TRBJ2-1; 8 nucleotides match TRBD2. This CDR3 contains 13 residues. With V trimmed by 7 bases and J by 4 bases, 3 bases remained unmatched. The V gene's germline CDR1 is SNHLY and CDR2 FYNNEI. This CDR3 reads CASTTGGYNEQFF. DNA for the CDR3: TGTGCCAGCACGACGGGGGGGTACAATGAGCAGTTCTTC.

The rearrangement uses TRBV2 and TRBJ1-1; TRBD1 might be the D (5 bases). The CDR3 has 14 amino acids. Germline V gene sequence: CDR1 SNHLY, CDR2 FYNNEI. Deletions cut 4 bases from V and 1 base from J, with 10 bases between. Written as DNA, the CDR3 is TGTGCCAGCAGTGCCGACAGCACGAACACTGAAGCTTTCTTT. Translation gives CASSADSTNTEAFF.

This clone occurred once. The chain is built from TRBV11-2 and TRBJ1-6; no definite D call. CDR3 length: 12 amino acids. Germline assignment: CDR1 SGHAT and CDR2 FQNNGV. Trimming left V 6 bases short and J 9 bases short, with 9 bases between. The CDR3 reads CASSYGSSPLHF. Here the CDR3 DNA reads TGTGCCAGCAGTTACGGGAGTTCACCCCTCCACTTT.

A single count supports this clone. This chain joins TRBV10-3 and TRBJ2-2; 12 nucleotides match TRBD1. Germline V gives CDR1 ENHRY, CDR2 SYGVKD. This CDR3 region has 15 residues. The V segment lost 7 bases and the J segment 6 bases; nucleotides outside the gene matches: 6. The CDR3 DNA reads TGTGCCATCAACCAGGGACAGGGGGCCGCCGGGGAGCTGTTTTTT. This codes for CAINQGQGAAGELFF.

The J gene is TRBJ1-2, the V gene TRBV5-1; D is undetermined. V lost 0 bases, J lost 2 bases, and 8 bases lay in between. The CDR3 has 14 amino acids. CDR1 is SGHRS and CDR2 is YFSETQ in the germline V gene. The CDR3 DNA reads TGCGCCAGCAGCTTGGACGGGGAAAACTATGGCTACACCTTC. Its protein is CASSLDGENYGYTF.

This chain connects TRBV7-9 to TRBJ2-1; 9 positions match TRBD2. Germline CDR1 is SEHNR and CDR2 is FQNEAQ (reference sequence). This CDR3 spans 15 amino acids. V lost 5 bases and J lost 7; bases outside the gene matches: 9. The CDR3 DNA reads as TGTGCCAGCAGCCCGACTAGCGGCCCACGGAATGAGCAGTTCTTC. Its protein is CASSPTSGPRNEQFF. Drawing the rest from reference TRBV7-9 and TRBJ2-1, the complete variable domain is DTGVSQNPRHKITKRGQNVTFRCDPISEHNRLYWYRQTLGQGPEFLTYFQNEAQLEKSRLLSDRFSAERPKGSFSTLEIQRTEQGDSAMYLCASSPTSGPRNEQFFGPGTRLTVL.